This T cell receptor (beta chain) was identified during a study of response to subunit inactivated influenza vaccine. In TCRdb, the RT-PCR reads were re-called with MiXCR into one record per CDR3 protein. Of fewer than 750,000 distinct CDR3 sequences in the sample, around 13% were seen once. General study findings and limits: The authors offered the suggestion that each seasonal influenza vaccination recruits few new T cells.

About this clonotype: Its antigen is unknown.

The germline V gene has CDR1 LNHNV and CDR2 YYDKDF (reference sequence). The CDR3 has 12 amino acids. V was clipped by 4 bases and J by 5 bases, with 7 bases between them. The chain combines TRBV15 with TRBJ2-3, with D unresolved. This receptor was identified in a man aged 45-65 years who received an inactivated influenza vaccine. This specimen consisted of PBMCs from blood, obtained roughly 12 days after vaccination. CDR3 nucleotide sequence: TGTGCCACCAGCAAAAGAAAAGATACGCAGTATTTT. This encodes CATSKRKDTQYF.